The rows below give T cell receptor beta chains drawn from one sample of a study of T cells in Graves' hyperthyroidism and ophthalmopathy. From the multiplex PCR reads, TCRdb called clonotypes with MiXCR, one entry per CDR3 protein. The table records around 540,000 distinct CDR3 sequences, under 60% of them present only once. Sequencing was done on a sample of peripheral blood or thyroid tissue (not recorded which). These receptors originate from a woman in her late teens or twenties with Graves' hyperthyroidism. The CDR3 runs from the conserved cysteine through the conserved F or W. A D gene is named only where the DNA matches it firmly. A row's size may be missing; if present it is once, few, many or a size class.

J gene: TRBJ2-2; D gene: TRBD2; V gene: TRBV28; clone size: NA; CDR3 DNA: TGTGCCAGCACCTCTGGCCTAGCGGGAGGCACCGGGGAGCTGTTTTTT; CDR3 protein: CASTSGLAGGTGELFF
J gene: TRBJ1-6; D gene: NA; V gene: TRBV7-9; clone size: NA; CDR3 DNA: TGTGCCAGCAGCCTGCGACAGGAAGGATCACCCCTCCACTTT; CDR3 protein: CASSLRQEGSPLHF
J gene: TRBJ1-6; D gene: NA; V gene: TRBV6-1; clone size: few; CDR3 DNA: TGTGCCAGCAGTGAAACAGGGTGGAATAATTCACCCCTCCACTTT; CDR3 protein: CASSETGWNNSPLHF
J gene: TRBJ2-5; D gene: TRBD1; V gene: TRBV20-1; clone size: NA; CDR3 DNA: TGCAGTGCTCCGTCGACAGGGCGAGAGACCCAGTACTTC; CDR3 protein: CSAPSTGRETQYF
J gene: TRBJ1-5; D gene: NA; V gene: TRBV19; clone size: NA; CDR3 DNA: TGTGCCATCGCGCAATATAGCAATCAGCCCCAGCATTTT; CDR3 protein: CAIAQYSNQPQHF
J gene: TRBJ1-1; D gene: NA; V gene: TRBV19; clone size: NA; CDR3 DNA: TGTGCCAGTAGTGAACAGGGAAGGAACACTGAAGCTTTCTTT; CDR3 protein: CASSEQGRNTEAFF
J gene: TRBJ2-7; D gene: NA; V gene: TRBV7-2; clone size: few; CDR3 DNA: TGCGCCAGCAGCCAATCCGGACAGAATACCTACGAGCAGTACTTC; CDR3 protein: CASSQSGQNTYEQYF
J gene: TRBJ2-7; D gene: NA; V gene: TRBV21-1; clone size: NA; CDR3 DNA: TGTGCCAGCAGCAGCGACGGAAGGACTAGCGGGAGCTACGAGCAGTACTTC; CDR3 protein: CASSSDGRTSGSYEQYF
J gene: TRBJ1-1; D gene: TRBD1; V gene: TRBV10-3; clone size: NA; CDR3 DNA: TGTGCCATCAGAGACCTTGGGACAGGGGATCGGAACACTGAAGCTTTCTTT; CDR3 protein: CAIRDLGTGDRNTEAFF
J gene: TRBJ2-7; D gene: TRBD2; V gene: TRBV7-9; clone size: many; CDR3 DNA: TGTGCCAGCAGCGCGGGACTAGCTTCCTACGAGCAGTACTTC; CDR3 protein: CASSAGLASYEQYF
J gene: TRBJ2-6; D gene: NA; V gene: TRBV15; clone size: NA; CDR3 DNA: TGTGCCACCAGCAGAGTACAGACCAACTCTGGGGCCAACGTCCTGACTTTC; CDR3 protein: CATSRVQTNSGANVLTF
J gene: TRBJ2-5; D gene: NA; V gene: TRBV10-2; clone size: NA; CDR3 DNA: TGCGCCAGCAGTGGAAACAGGGTTGGCGAGACCCAGTACTTC; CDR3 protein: CASSGNRVGETQYF
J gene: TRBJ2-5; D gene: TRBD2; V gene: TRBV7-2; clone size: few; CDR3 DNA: TGTGCCAGCAGCGTGACGGCGGGAGAAGAGACCCAGTACTTC; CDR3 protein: CASSVTAGEETQYF